This T cell receptor beta chain was found in a study of blood T cell repertoires in COVID-19 (dated by TCRdb to the early 2020s). With regard to the full study: The collaborator samples originated in the United States, Italy and Spain and spanned the acute and convalescent phases of COVID-19. The dataset comprised deeply sampled blood TCRbeta repertoires from subjects exposed to, actively infected with, or recovered from COVID-19. The repertoires were made available in a free public database intended to serve as a resource for research on the immune response to SARS-CoV-2. The sample metadata nearly always contained a de-identified subject ID, COVID-19 status, age in years and sex. The samples were drawn from the first 160 participants of the ongoing ImmuneRACE study and from over a thousand subjects provided by 6 global collaborators. The material from the prospective study consisted of cDNA or gDNA derived from T cells, B-cell-depleted T cells, or PBMCs. Where available, HLA class I and class II types were taken from metadata supplied by the sample provider and were not determined by assay-based typing. What the research found in general, with its limitations: Clinical and demographic metadata were provided uncurated, with the amount varying by source and participant.

TCRbeta CDR3 regions were amplified from genomic DNA using the immunoSEQ Assay, a bias-controlled multiplex PCR. From the authors' description of their analysis: The number of nucleated cells in each sample was estimated from the amplification of reference gene primers within the assay. To quantify the absolute abundance of each unique TCRbeta CDR3 rearrangement, sequence reads were collapsed and filtered. Productive Simpson clonality was computed per sample as the square root of Simpson's diversity index over productive rearrangements. Sourced from immuneACCESS, this table was stored by TCRdb with only in-frame sequences that have V and J called. A share of the clones is absent; for the studies checked, an unresolved V gene accounts for under half, and the remainder has no known explanation. The DNA was the basis for D and trimming; V, J and clone size are from that table. The sample table holds fewer than 90,000 clones, of which roughly 90% were seen once. 15% of the sample rests with the top ten.

Whole blood was collected in K2EDTA tubes by collaborating institutions according to the institutions' own protocols. Collaborator samples were shipped for TCRbeta analysis as frozen whole blood, isolated PBMCs, or DNA extracted from either sample type. There are 12 amino acids in the CDR3, from cysteine to phenylalanine inclusive. The read is trimmed to its CDR3 DNA, 36 bases read in frame from base 1. Based on the germline V gene, the CDR1 and CDR2 sequences are SNHLY and FYNNEI. Relative to germline, V is 6 bases shorter and J is 7 bases shorter, with 12 bases between their ends. Regarding this clone: Its antigen is unknown. Within one base of it there is no much larger clone, and no base qualities were kept.

Here the chain combines TRBV2 and TRBJ1-1, with TRBD1 tentatively as D gene (6 bases match). This sequence was found in a male donor with acute or convalescent COVID-19. Source material: peripheral blood. Here the CDR3 is given as CASRQGYGEAFF. The DNA reads TGTGCCAGCAGACAGGGTTATGGTGAAGCTTTCTTT.